This record concerns one TCR beta chain sequence. Its antigen is currently unknown. These data come from a study of Ad26.COV2.S vaccination and SARS-CoV-2 variants. General study findings and limits: The TCR breadth and depth analyses may have produced an underestimate of total T cell responses. Breadth measured for non-spike TCRs was similar across vaccine and placebo recipients.

Treatment of the sample: roughly 18 received Ad26.COV2.S at low or high dose, single or two shots; about 5 received placebo; per-sample allocation not given. The investigators took samples on day 63 after the first vaccine or placebo injection. In Boston, the donor was an adult between 18-55 years of age. Wuhan-strain spike was delivered by a replication-incompetent Ad26 vector. Clones were read by immunoSEQ multiplex PCR, and TCRdb kept only the in-frame ones, dropping some. The sample contains approximately 360,000 clones, under 90% of which appear only once. The source was peripheral blood, collected in a trial of Ad26.COV2.S vaccine versus placebo. The receptor's source is a person between 18 and 60 years old who received the Ad26.COV2.S COVID-19 vaccine or a placebo.

The DNA of the CDR3 is TGTGCCAGCAGCTTCGACAACAGTTACGAGCAGTACTTC. Translating gives CASSFDNSYEQYF. The chain employs TRBV5-4 and TRBJ2-7; D gene uncertain. Per germline, CDR1 SGHNT and CDR2 YYREEE (reference sequence). V lost 2 bases to trimming and J lost 4 bases, with 10 bases between them. The CDR3 consists of 13 residues.